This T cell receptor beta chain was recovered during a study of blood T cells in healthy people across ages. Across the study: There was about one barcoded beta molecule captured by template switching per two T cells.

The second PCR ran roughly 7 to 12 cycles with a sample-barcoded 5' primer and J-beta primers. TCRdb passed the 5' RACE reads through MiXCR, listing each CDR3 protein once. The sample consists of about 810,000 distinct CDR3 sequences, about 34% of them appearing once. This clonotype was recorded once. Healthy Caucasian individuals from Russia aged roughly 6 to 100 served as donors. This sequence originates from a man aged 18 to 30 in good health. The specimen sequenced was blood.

As DNA, the CDR3 is TGCAGTGCTAGTGGACAGGGAGAATTCCGCGAGCAGTACTTC. It specifies CSASGQGEFREQYF. The genes are TRBV20-1 and TRBJ2-7, with 8 bases identical to TRBD1. The CDR3 totals 14 residues. V lost 3 bases to trimming and J lost 6 bases; unmatched junction nucleotides: 10. Germline CDR1 DFQATT, CDR2 SNEGSKA (reference sequence).